This T cell receptor (beta chain) originates from a study of T cells in Graves' hyperthyroidism and ophthalmopathy (dated by TCRdb to between 2019 and 2020). Regarding the research as a whole: Peripheral blood was sampled at the time of initial diagnosis, prior to any treatment. Whether ophthalmopathy could be predicted prospectively was tested in an independent validation cohort made up of fewer than 20 hyperthyroidism patients plus 17 patients who later progressed to ophthalmopathy. To identify distinguishing TCR V-J signatures, a discovery cohort of 90 to 100 patients was used, comprising 43 with Graves' ophthalmopathy and under 60 with stable Graves' hyperthyroidism. According to the paper, TCR Vbeta CDR3 sequencing was carried out on approximately 140 peripheral blood samples, which came from around 43 ophthalmopathy, 75 or so hyperthyroidism and approximately 17 progressor patients. The approximately 90 discovery patients were divided at random into training and test sets in a 7:3 ratio. Following sampling, methimazole starting at 30 mg daily was given to hyperthyroidism patients, and high-dose intravenous methylprednisolone was given to ophthalmopathy patients. In more than 5 Graves' hyperthyroidism patients, the study also compared T-cell repertoires from thyroid tissue with T-cell repertoires from blood.

Looking up the germline V gene yields CDR1 MNHNS and CDR2 SASEGT. The CDR3 has 14 amino acids, counting the end cysteine and phenylalanine. Only CDR3 DNA is held: 42 bases, read in frame from base 1. Trimming accounts for 8 bases at V and 4 bases at J, while the number of junction bases matched to no gene is 10. This clonotype was recorded many times. The target of this receptor is not known. No much larger clone is present one base from it, and per-base qualities are unavailable. Overall results and qualifications from the work: No statistical method was used to set the sample size in advance, and investigators knew the group allocation. A 13 V-J signature model separated ophthalmopathy from stable hyperthyroidism, with nearly 90% sensitivity and just under 84% specificity in cross-validation and 80%/75% in testing. In validation, the model predicted progression to ophthalmopathy with roughly 66% sensitivity and around 72% specificity, a median of 6.5 months before onset. Most expanded thyroid clonotypes (frequency above 0.001) were also detected in blood, a finding suggesting that blood repertoires may reflect thyroid immune responses.

TCR beta CDR3 regions were amplified from RNA transcripts. For the first round of RT-PCR on the TCR CDR3, the HTBI primer set was used together with the Qiagen OneStep RT-PCR kit. A second multiplex PCR round built the libraries, followed by size selection and purification. The libraries were sequenced on an Illumina HiSeq2000 using paired-end 100 bp reads. The original methods were these. SOAPnuke was used to process the raw data, with reads discarded if the reads contained adapters or uncalled bases, had a mean Phred below 15, or lacked an exact constant-primer or identifier match. COPE v1.2.5 was used to merge the high-quality paired reads, and each unique nucleotide sequence was defined as a clonotype. MiTCR v1.1 was used to align clonotypes to the IMGT TRBV, TRBD and TRBJ reference segments. Analysis was restricted to V-J combinations with a frequency above 0.0001, which covered roughly 99% of repertoires. The TCS score was defined as F50 (clonal expansion) divided by E x V (chaos), with BLOSUM62-based TCRdist calculated between CDR3 peptides within each V-J. Welch's t-statistics and random forest reduced 500 to 650 V-J features to roughly 13, which were used in a naive Bayes classifier (R e1071). The raw public data were reprocessed by TCRdb itself: fastp quality trimming at Q25, MiXCR clonotype calling, in-frame beta chains only. A single entry per CDR3 protein holds the most common genes and DNA from its merged rows. TCRdb's processing, not the authors', yielded these V and J calls. The sample data list about 580,000 distinct CDR3 sequences, and approximately 15% of these were observed just once. The ten largest clones capture 5.8% of the sample.

Hyperthyroidism patients were aged 18 to 65 years and newly diagnosed, with disease duration of less than 2 months. The study excluded patients with uncontrolled infections, other autoimmune diseases, pregnancy or lactation. Diagnoses relied on clinical symptoms, serum thyroxine and TRAb, thyroid ultrasound and orbital computed tomography. Blood from progressor patients was drawn when they were first diagnosed with hyperthyroidism, before any ophthalmopathy symptoms appeared. PBMCs were separated from roughly 9.3 ml of fresh peripheral blood using Ficoll-Paque density gradient centrifugation. Progressor patients were initially diagnosed with Graves' hyperthyroidism and developed ophthalmopathy during follow-up. Total RNA was extracted using Trizol reagent, and RNA quality was assessed on an Agilent 2100 Bioanalyzer.

The chain employs TRBV6-1 and TRBJ1-1; 7 junctional bases match TRBD1. The TCR comes from a woman younger than 45 with Graves' hyperthyroidism that later progressed to Graves' ophthalmopathy. The sample was blood. The nucleotide sequence is given as TGTGCCAGCGGGTACAGGGGAGGCAGCACTGAAGCTTTCTTT. Its translation reads: CASGYRGGSTEAFF.